Shown below are 15 T cell receptor beta chains from a single sample sequenced in a study of human T cells and chemical hapten exposure. TCRdb processed the RACE reads anew with MiXCR; each CDR3 protein has one entry. The sample lists more than 55,000 distinct CDR3 sequences; 10% to 12% were seen once. Time point of the sample: pre-sensitization, week 0. Treatment denoted: therapeutic diphenylcyclopropenone sensitization with weekly scalp DPC. The specimen comprised whole blood, sampled in connection with sensitization to the hapten diphenylcyclopropenone (DPC). The receptor set was obtained from a woman between 35 and 50 years old with alopecia areata. Some clones in this sample may be carry-over from other donors' samples.

Ten or more counts support this clonotype. The rearrangement links TRBV10-2 to TRBJ1-5; D is uncertain. Trimming removed 2 bases at V and 3 bases at J, with 5 bases between. The germline CDR1 and CDR2 sequences are WSHSY and SAAADI. The length of the CDR3 is 13 residues. CDR3 region: CASSETNNQPQHF. For the CDR3, the DNA is TGCGCCAGCAGTGAGACAAACAATCAGCCCCAGCATTTT.

With respect to this clonotype: One end of the junction is discordant with germline, which a read error may explain. V and J are TRBV6-2 or TRBV6-3 and TRBJ2-1, with TRBD1 matching over 9 bases. This CDR3 is 18 amino acids long. Looked up from germline, CDR1 is MNHEY and CDR2 is SVGEGT. CDR3 loop: CVSSSRTGTGRSYNEQFF. CDR3 bases: TGTGTCAGCAGCTCACGAACCGGGACAGGGAGGTCCTACAATGAGCAGTTCTTC.

The gene calls are TRBV20-1 and TRBJ2-5, with TRBD2 matching over 13 bases. The junction had 7 bases not matched to a gene; V was cut back by 2 bases and J by 4 bases. CDR1 and CDR2 (germline): DFQATT, SNEGSKA (reference sequence). CDR3 length equals 16 residues. DNA of the CDR3: TGCAGTGCTAGACTCGGACTAGCGGGAGTCTCAGAGACCCAGTACTTC. Residues: CSARLGLAGVSETQYF.

The sample holds many counts of this clonotype. This rearrangement joins TRBV7-2 to TRBJ1-1; D uncertain. The V gene's germline CDR1 is SGHTA and CDR2 FQGNSA. The CDR3 is 13 amino acids. Between the trimmed V and J ends, which lost 0 bases and 6 bases, there was a span of 8 bases. The CDR3 sequence: CASSLAGSAEAFF. The DNA for the CDR3 is TGTGCCAGCAGCTTAGCCGGGAGTGCTGAAGCTTTCTTT.

This clonotype occurred many times. V gene TRBV7-3 combines with J gene TRBJ1-4; D is unresolved. This CDR3 comprises 12 residues. Germline lookup yields CDR1 SGHTA and CDR2 FQGTGA. V lost 5 bases and J lost 5, with 6 bases in between. The CDR3 sequence is CASSAKNEKLFF. CDR3 DNA: TGTGCCAGCAGCGCTAAGAATGAAAAACTGTTTTTT.

This clonotype was counted at least ten times. The chain carries TRBV7-2 and TRBJ2-1, with TRBD2 matching over 10 bases. The CDR3 totals 18 residues. CDR1 and CDR2 (germline): SGHTA, FQGNSA. Trimming at V came to 5 bases and at J to 7 bases, leaving 17 bases not matched to a gene. The CDR3 DNA reads as TGTGCCAGCAGCGTCGAAATTTCTAGCGGGAGACAGAGGAATGAGCAGTTCTTC. This encodes CASSVEISSGRQRNEQFF.

There are a few counts of this clonotype. In nucleotides, the CDR3 is TGTGCCAGCAGTCTTCGCGAGGGGCTAGCGGCCAATGAGCAGTTCTTC. This translates into CASSLREGLAANEQFF. V usage is TRBV2 and J usage is TRBJ2-1; 7 bases map to TRBD2. Per germline, CDR1 SNHLY and CDR2 FYNNEI. V trimming: 5 bases; J trimming: 6 bases; junction bases outside the gene matches: 13. The CDR3 covers 16 residues.

In its sample, this clonotype was seen many times. The gene calls are TRBV7-3 and TRBJ2-3; no reliable D call. Trimming stripped 3 bases from V and 4 bases from J, with 2 bases between. Germline V CDR1 and CDR2: SGHTA, FQGTGA. The CDR3 length is 11 residues. DNA of the CDR3: TGTGCCAGCAGCTTTTCAGATACGCAGTATTTT. Its protein product is CASSFSDTQYF.

The rearrangement links TRBV27 to TRBJ2-5; D gene uncertain. The V end lost 5 bases, the J end lost 7 bases, and 20 bases lay between the germline ends. Germline CDR1 is MNHEY and CDR2 is SMNVEV (reference sequence). This CDR3 has 15 amino acids. The CDR3 sequence: CASSTSLSGSGTQYF. Written as DNA, the CDR3 is TGTGCCAGCAGTACCTCTCTCTCCGGCTCGGGGACCCAGTACTTC.

This chain links TRBV12-3 or TRBV12-4 with TRBJ2-7, with TRBD2 as a possible D gene (5 bases). Trimming took off 2 bases at V and 5 bases at J, with 28 bases between the two ends. This CDR3 contains 19 residues. The CDR3 bases are TGTGCCAGCAGTTTACGGGTTTCAAGCGGTGCCAACCCTCCCCACGAGCAGTACTTC. It codes for CASSLRVSSGANPPHEQYF.

This clonotype has ten or more counts. The chain couples TRBV6-5 to TRBJ1-1; D remains ambiguous. The germline V gene encodes CDR1 MNHEY and CDR2 SVGAGI. The CDR3 extends over 13 amino acids. V dropped 10 bases and J dropped 4 bases, with 16 bases sitting between them. DNA for the CDR3: TGTGCCATCTACCCTGCTAGAGGCACTGAAGCTTTCTTT. Translating gives CAIYPARGTEAFF.

This clonotype appeared many times. The genes are TRBV7-6 and TRBJ2-5; D unresolved. V lost 2 bases and J 2 bases, leaving 6 bases between the germline ends. The CDR3 spans 13 residues. Germline assignment: CDR1 SGHVS and CDR2 FNYEAQ. Here the CDR3 DNA reads TGTGCCAGCAGCTTACTGGAGCAAGAGACCCAGTACTTC. Amino acid sequence: CASSLLEQETQYF. Variable domain in full (rest from reference TRBV7-6 and TRBJ2-5): GAGVSQSPRYKVTKRGQDVALRCDPISGHVSLYWYRQALGQGPEFLTYFNYEAQQDKSGLPNDRFSAERPEGSISTLTIQRTEQRDSAMYRCASSLLEQETQYFGPGTRLLVL.

This chain uses TRBV6-5 with TRBJ2-3; D possibly uses TRBD1 or TRBD2 (5 bases each). Germline V gene lookup returns CDR1 MNHEY and CDR2 SVGAGI. The CDR3 extends over 13 amino acids. The V gene lost 11 bases and the J gene lost 3 bases, with 15 bases spanning the gap. The CDR3 is CASRRDPTDTQYF. CDR3 DNA sequence: TGTGCCTCGCGTCGGGACCCTACAGATACGCAGTATTTT.

The table lists this clonotype with many counts. The junction shows a germline mismatch at one end, possibly a read error. V usage is TRBV6-2 or TRBV6-3 and J usage is TRBJ2-1; 9 bases map to TRBD2. Looked up from germline, CDR1 is MNHEY and CDR2 is SVGEGT. The CDR3 sequence is 13 residues long. CDR3 sequence (DNA): TGTGCCAGCAGTTACAACGGAGCGGGGGGCCCGATCTTC. Protein: CASSYNGAGGPIF.

This clonotype was picked up many times. This chain links TRBV18 with TRBJ2-7, with a weak D call TRBD2 (6 bases). V lost 3 bases, J lost 6 bases, and 9 bases lay in between. Germline-derived CDR1 and CDR2 are KGHSH and LQKENI. The CDR3 covers 12 residues. The CDR3 protein is CASSPGGSEQYF. Here the CDR3 DNA reads TGTGCCAGCTCACCCGGGGGTAGCGAGCAGTACTTC.